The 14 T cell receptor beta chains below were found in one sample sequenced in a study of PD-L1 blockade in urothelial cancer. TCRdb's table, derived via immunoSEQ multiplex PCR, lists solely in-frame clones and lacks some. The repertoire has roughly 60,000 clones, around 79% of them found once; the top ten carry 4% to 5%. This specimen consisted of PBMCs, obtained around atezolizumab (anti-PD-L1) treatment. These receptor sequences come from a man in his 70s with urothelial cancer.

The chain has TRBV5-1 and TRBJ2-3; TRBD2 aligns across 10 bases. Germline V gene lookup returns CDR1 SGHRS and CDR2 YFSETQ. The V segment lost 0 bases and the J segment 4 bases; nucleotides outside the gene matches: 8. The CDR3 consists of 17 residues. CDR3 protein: CASSLDISGRLADTQYF. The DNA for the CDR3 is TGCGCCAGCAGCTTGGATATTAGCGGGAGGTTGGCAGATACGCAGTATTTT.

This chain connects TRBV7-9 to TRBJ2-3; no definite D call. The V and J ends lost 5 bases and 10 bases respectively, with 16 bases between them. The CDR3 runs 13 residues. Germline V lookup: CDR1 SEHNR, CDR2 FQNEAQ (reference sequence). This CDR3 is CASSTDSLMPQYF. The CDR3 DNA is TGTGCCAGCAGCACCGACTCGCTAATGCCGCAGTATTTT.

The CDR3: CASRLFPGLAGDPFF. The CDR3 DNA follows: TGTGCCAGCAGACTTTTCCCAGGACTAGCGGGAGACCCGTTCTTC. The chain recombines TRBV6-5 with TRBJ2-1; 13 positions agree with TRBD2. Germline loops: CDR1 MNHEY, CDR2 SVGAGI. The CDR3 loop spans 15 amino acids. Trimming at V came to 6 bases and at J to 15 bases, leaving 14 bases not matched to a gene.

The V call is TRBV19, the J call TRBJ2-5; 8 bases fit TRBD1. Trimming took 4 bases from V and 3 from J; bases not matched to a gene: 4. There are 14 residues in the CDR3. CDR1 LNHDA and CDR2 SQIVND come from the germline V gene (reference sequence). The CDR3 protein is CASSNRDRKETQYF. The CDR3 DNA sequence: TGTGCCAGTAGTAACCGGGACAGGAAAGAGACCCAGTACTTC.

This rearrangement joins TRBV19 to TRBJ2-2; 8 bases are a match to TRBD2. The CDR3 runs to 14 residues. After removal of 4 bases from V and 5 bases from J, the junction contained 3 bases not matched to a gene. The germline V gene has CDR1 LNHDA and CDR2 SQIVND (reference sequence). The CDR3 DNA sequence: TGTGCCAGTAGTAGCGGGAGGAGGACCGGGGAGCTGTTTTTT. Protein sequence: CASSSGRRTGELFF.

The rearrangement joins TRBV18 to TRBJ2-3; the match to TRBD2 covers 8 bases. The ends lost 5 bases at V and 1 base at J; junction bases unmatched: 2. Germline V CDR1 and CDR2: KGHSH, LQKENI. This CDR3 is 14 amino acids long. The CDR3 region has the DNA TGTGCCAGCTCAGTGACTAGCGGCACAGATACGCAGTATTTT. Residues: CASSVTSGTDTQYF.

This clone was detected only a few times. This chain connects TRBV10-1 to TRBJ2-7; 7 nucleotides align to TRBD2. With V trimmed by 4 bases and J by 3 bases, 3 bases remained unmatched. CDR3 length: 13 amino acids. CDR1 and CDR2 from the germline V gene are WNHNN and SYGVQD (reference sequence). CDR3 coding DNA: TGCGCCAGCAGTGTCCGGGAGGACTACGAGCAGTACTTC. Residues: CASSVREDYEQYF.

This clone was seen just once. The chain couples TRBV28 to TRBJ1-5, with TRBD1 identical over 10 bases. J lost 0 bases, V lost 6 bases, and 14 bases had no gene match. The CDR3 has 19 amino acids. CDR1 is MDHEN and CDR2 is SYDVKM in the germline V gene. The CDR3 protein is CASSPPTGGVFVSNQPQHF. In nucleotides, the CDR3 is TGTGCCAGCAGCCCCCCGACAGGGGGCGTATTTGTTAGCAATCAGCCCCAGCATTTT. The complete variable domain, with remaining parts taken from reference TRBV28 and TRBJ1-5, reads DVKVTQSSRYLVKRTGEKVFLECVQDMDHENMFWYRQDPGLGLRLIYFSYDVKMKEKGDIPEGYSVSREKKERFSLILESASTNQTSMYLCASSPPTGGVFVSNQPQHFGDGTRLSIL.

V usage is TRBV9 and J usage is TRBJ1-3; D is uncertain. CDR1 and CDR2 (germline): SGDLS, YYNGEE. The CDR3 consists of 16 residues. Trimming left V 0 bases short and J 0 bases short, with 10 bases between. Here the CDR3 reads CASSVGRVPSGNTIYF. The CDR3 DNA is TGTGCCAGCAGCGTAGGCCGCGTTCCCTCTGGAAACACCATATATTTT. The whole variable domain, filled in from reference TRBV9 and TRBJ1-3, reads DSGVTQTPKHLITATGQRVTLRCSPRSGDLSVYWYQQSLDQGLQFLIQYYNGEERAKGNILERFSAQQFPDLHSELNLSSLELGDSALYFCASSVGRVPSGNTIYFGEGSWLTVV.

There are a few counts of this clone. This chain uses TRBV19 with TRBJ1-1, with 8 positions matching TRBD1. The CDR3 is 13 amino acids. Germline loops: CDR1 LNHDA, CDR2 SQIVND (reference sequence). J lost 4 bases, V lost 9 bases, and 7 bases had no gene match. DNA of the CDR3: TGTGCCAGAGACTCAGGGGGCCCCACTGAAGCTTTCTTT. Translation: CARDSGGPTEAFF.

CDR3 DNA sequence: TGTGCCAGCAGTGAAGGGACAGCGAACACCGGGGAGCTGTTTTTT. Translating gives CASSEGTANTGELFF. The V and J genes are TRBV6-1 and TRBJ2-2; tentative D call: TRBD1 (6 bases). The germline CDR1 and CDR2 sequences are MNHNS and SASEGT. The V and J ends lost 1 base and 0 bases respectively, with 6 bases between them. The CDR3 has 15 residues.

The CDR3 region has the DNA TGTGCCAGCAGCTTAAGATCGGGCGCGGGTTCTGAGACCCAGTACTTC. Translating it yields CASSLRSGAGSETQYF. The V and J genes are TRBV11-3 and TRBJ2-5; possible D gene TRBD2, 5 bases. V was clipped by 2 bases and J by 5 bases, with 18 bases between them. CDR3 length equals 16 residues. Germline CDR1 SGHNT, CDR2 YENEEA. The full variable domain, its missing parts supplied by reference TRBV11-3 and TRBJ2-5, is EAGVVQSPRYKIIEKKQPVAFWCNPISGHNTLYWYLQNLGQGPELLIRYENEEAVDDSQLPKDRFSAERLKGVDSTLKIQPAELGDSAVYLCASSLRSGAGSETQYFGPGTRLLVL.

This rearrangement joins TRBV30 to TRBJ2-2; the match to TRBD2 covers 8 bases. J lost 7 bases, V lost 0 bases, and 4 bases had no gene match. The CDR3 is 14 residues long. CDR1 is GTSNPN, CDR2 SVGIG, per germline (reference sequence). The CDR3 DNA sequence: TGTGCCTGGAGTGTAGCGGGAGCAGGCGGGGAGCTGTTTTTT. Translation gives CAWSVAGAGGELFF.

The CDR3 loop is CAISGDRVDTGELFF. DNA of the CDR3: TGTGCCATCAGTGGGGACAGGGTGGACACCGGGGAGCTGTTTTTT. The chain employs TRBV10-3 and TRBJ2-2, with 9 bases fitting TRBD1. The ends lost 4 bases at V and 3 bases at J; junction bases unmatched: 3. The length of the CDR3 is 15 residues. Germline assignment: CDR1 ENHRY and CDR2 SYGVKD.